This TCR beta chain stems from a study of CD8+ T cells in alopecia areata. At the level of the study: Those treated were given oral tofacitinib at 5 to 10 mg twice daily. Points from the study as a whole: Scalp clonality dropped significantly under tofacitinib, as did expanded CD8+ top-100 clones. In scalp samples, resident alphabeta T cells of normal skin are also sequenced.

As regards this clone: The target antigen is unknown.

RNA extraction and reverse transcription yielded cDNA as sequencing template. TCRdb's copy holds only in-frame clones and misses some; the assay was immunoSEQ multiplex PCR. The sample includes 200,000 or so clones, more than 45% of them seen just once. CDR1 is SQVTM and CDR2 is ANQGSEA in the germline V gene. Trimming removed 6 bases at V and 8 bases at J, with 16 bases between. The CDR3 has 12 amino acids. The treatment was: oral pan-JAK inhibitor, 5-10 mg twice daily. As part of sample collection, lesional scalp punch biopsies and peripheral blood were taken from alopecia areata patients. V gene TRBV29-1 combines with J gene TRBJ1-2, with a tentative D call TRBD1 (5 bases). This sequence originates from a human donor with alopecia areata. Sample: CD4+ T cells sorted from blood, taken at week 24, from a patient treated with tofacitinib. This CDR3 reads CSVITGTGGYTF. The DNA for the CDR3 is TGCAGCGTCATAACAGGAACAGGCGGCTACACCTTC.